The 6 T cell receptor beta chains reported below all come from one sample, sequenced in a study of blood T cell repertoires in COVID-19. Profiling relied on immunoSEQ multiplex PCR, and the TCRdb table lists in-frame clones only, not all of them. The top ten clones hold more than 1.4% of a sample with around 220,000 clones, 88% of them seen once. Sequences were obtained from peripheral blood. These receptor sequences come from a man aged 18 to 30 with active or convalescent COVID-19.

As for this clone: This same CDR3 is encoded by further DNA sequences in the sample. J is TRBJ1-2 and V is TRBV30, with 9 bases lining up with TRBD1. CDR3 length: 12 residues. V was pared by 1 base and J by 8 bases, with 2 bases of the junction left unmatched. Germline V gene lookup returns CDR1 GTSNPN and CDR2 SVGIG (reference sequence). The CDR3 sequence is CAWSGTGGGYTF. CDR3 sequence (DNA): TGTGCCTGGAGTGGAACAGGGGGCGGCTACACCTTC.

The chain combines TRBV24-1 with TRBJ2-1, with D possibly TRBD2 on 6 matching bases. CDR3 length: 13 residues. Trimming pared 7 bases from V and 16 bases from J, leaving 22 bases between. Per germline, CDR1 KGHDR and CDR2 SFDVKD. CDR3 residues: CATSNHPRGGKFF. In DNA form, the CDR3 reads TGTGCCACCAGCAACCACCCGAGAGGCGGGAAATTCTTC.

The rearrangement uses TRBV19 and TRBJ2-1; D may be TRBD2 (6 bases). Per the germline V gene, CDR1 is LNHDA and CDR2 is SQIVND (reference sequence). V dropped 4 bases and J dropped 3 bases, with 25 bases sitting between them. This CDR3 is 19 amino acids long. CDR3: CASSSTLVGSGSVYNEQFF. In nucleotides, the CDR3 is TGTGCCAGTAGTAGTACCCTGGTTGGTAGCGGTTCCGTCTACAATGAGCAGTTCTTC.

The chain couples TRBV5-6 to TRBJ2-3, with 11 bases matching TRBD2. Germline V gene lookup returns CDR1 SGHDT and CDR2 YYEEEE. V was clipped by 0 bases and J by 3 bases; unmatched bases: 9. CDR3 length equals 18 residues. DNA of the CDR3: TGTGCCAGCAGCTTGGAGTCAGGGGGACTAGCGGTAACAGATACGCAGTATTTT. This sequence encodes CASSLESGGLAVTDTQYF.

The chain carries TRBV28 and TRBJ1-1, with TRBD1 as a possible D gene (5 bases). CDR1 is MDHEN, CDR2 SYDVKM, per germline. This CDR3 region has 16 residues. With 6 bases removed from V and 4 bases from J, the gap between germline ends came to 21 bases. The CDR3: CASRPTTGGVGTEAFF. In DNA form, the CDR3 reads TGTGCCAGCAGACCAACTACTGGGGGGGTGGGCACTGAAGCTTTCTTT.

This clone was seen only once. The chain joins TRBV3-1 (or the pseudogene TRBV3-2) to TRBJ2-5; D gene unclear. V was pared by 0 bases and J by 9 bases, with 11 bases between. Germline assignment: CDR1 LGHDT and CDR2 YNNKEL (reference sequence). The CDR3 extends over 13 amino acids. CDR3 residues: CASSQERYTAQYF. CDR3 in DNA: TGTGCCAGCAGCCAAGAACGGTATACTGCCCAGTACTTC.